Reported below is one T cell receptor beta chain. Lesional scalp punch biopsies and peripheral blood were collected from alopecia areata patients. Starting from PBMCs, sorting isolated CD4+ and CD8+ T cells. The entry originates in a study of CD8+ T cells in alopecia areata. Background on the study: A 6-month off-drug phase came after tofacitinib, which had lasted 6 to 18 months.

V lost 5 bases to trimming and J lost 4 bases, with 7 bases between them. The CDR3 is made up of 12 amino acids. Per the germline V gene, CDR1 is SGDLS and CDR2 is YYNGEE. Following extraction, RNA underwent reverse transcription to cDNA, which served as the sequencing template. Using immunoSEQ multiplex PCR, the repertoire was profiled, and TCRdb retains in-frame clones only, with some absent. The repertoire consists of 140,000 to 150,000 clones, with roughly three fifths occurring once and the leading ten covering 5% to 7%. The sample here was CD4+ T cells sorted from blood, taken at week 0. This TCR derives from a human donor with alopecia areata. The rearrangement links TRBV9 to TRBJ1-3; tentative D call: TRBD1 (6 bases). The CDR3 DNA follows: TGTGCCAGCAGGGGGGCAGGAAACACCATATATTTT. It yields the protein CASRGAGNTIYF.